The count of the clone carrying this T cell receptor (beta chain) is one. Random hexamers were used to reverse transcribe an amount of about 0.45 to 1 ug RNA. TCRdb reanalysed the immunoSEQ multiplex PCR reads using MiXCR and keeps one entry per CDR3 protein. The sample holds 150,000 to 200,000 distinct CDR3 sequences, around 93% seen once. This entry is derived from a study of CD8 T cells in Susac syndrome. The CDR3 spans 13 residues. Between the trimmed V and J ends, which lost 3 bases and 3 bases, there was a span of 8 bases. Per germline, CDR1 SQVTM and CDR2 ANQGSEA. This clonotype was obtained from a human donor in good health. V and J are TRBV29-1 and TRBJ2-2; D not resolved. The specimen was CD4+ T cells from PBMCs. CDR3 coding DNA: TGCAGCGTTGACTGGATGGACACCGGGGAGCTGTTTTTT. This translates into CSVDWMDTGELFF.